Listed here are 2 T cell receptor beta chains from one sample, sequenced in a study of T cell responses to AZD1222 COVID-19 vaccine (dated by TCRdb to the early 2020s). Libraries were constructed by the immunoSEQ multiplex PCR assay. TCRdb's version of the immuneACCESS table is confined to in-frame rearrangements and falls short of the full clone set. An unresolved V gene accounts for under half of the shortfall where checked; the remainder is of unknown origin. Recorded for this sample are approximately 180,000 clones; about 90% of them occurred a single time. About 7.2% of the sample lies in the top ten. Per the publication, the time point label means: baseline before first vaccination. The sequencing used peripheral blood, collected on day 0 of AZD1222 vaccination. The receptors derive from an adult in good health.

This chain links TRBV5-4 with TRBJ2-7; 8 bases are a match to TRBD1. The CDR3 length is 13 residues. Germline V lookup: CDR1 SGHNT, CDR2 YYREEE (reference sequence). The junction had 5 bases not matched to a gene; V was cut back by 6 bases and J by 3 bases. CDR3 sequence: CASKPGTGYEQYF. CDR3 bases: TGTGCCAGCAAACCAGGGACAGGCTACGAGCAGTACTTC.

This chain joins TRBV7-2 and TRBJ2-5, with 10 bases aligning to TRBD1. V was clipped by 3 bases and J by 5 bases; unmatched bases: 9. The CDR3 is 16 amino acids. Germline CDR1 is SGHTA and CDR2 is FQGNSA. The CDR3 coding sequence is TGTGCCAGCAGCTTTCGTGGGACAGGGGCCCTGGAGACCCAGTACTTC. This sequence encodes CASSFRGTGALETQYF.